This T cell receptor (beta chain) stems from a study of cytomegalovirus exposure and HLA in healthy donors. Sequencing was performed with immunoSEQ multiplex PCR; in TCRdb, only in-frame clones are kept and a portion is missing. The sample has 200,000 to 250,000 clones, 87% seen once; the top ten hold 2%. The specimen was PBMCs. The source of this sequence is a woman in her late teens or twenties in good health and CMV-seropositive.

The CDR3 DNA reads as TGTGCCAGCAGCGTAGCGGACAGCTCCTACGAGCAGTACTTC. Its protein is CASSVADSSYEQYF. This rearrangement joins TRBV9 to TRBJ2-7; TRBD1 might be the D (6 bases). The CDR3 runs to 14 residues. The V end lost 0 bases, the J end lost 0 bases, and 7 bases lay between the germline ends. The germline V gene has CDR1 SGDLS and CDR2 YYNGEE.